These T cell receptor beta chains were read from a single sample in a study of identical twins. TCRdb redid the calling of the 5' RACE reads with MiXCR, one entry per CDR3 protein. The table records around 960,000 distinct CDR3 sequences, about 12% of them present only once. These data also featured in a second study, about yellow fever vaccine responses in identical twins.

Input material: PBMCs. The receptors were sampled from a woman aged 18 to 35 in good health. Each CDR3 is given with its conserved first and last residue. The D gene is left open where the match is weak. Rows give clone size only sometimes, using once, few, many, or a class for an expanded clone.

cdr3_length,clone_size,v_call,d_call,j_call,cdr3_nt,cdr3_aa
16,many,TRBV4-2,TRBD2,TRBJ2-3,TGTGCCAGCAGCCCCCAATTTAGCGGGGGGGCAGATACGCAGTATTTT,CASSPQFSGGADTQYF
17,few,TRBV6-5,.,TRBJ2-3,TGTGCCAGCAGTTACTCGGTGCAGGGGCCTAGCACAGATACGCAGTATTTT,CASSYSVQGPSTDTQYF
15,many,TRBV12-3/TRBV12-4,.,TRBJ2-3,TGTGCCAGCAGTTTATTTCAGACTAGAGAAGATACGCAGTATTTT,CASSLFQTREDTQYF
18,.,TRBV6-5,TRBD2,TRBJ2-2,TGTGCCAGCAGTTCTCCGGGACTAGCGGGGGGGAACACCGGGGAGCTGTTTTTT,CASSSPGLAGGNTGELFF
15,.,TRBV28,TRBD2,TRBJ2-1,TGTGCCAGCAGTAGCTTTCTAGCGGGATACAATGAGCAGTTCTTC,CASSSFLAGYNEQFF
16,.,TRBV18,TRBD1,TRBJ1-1,TGTGCCAGCTCACCAAAGGCAGGGGGCGCCGGCACTGAAGCTTTCTTT,CASSPKAGGAGTEAFF
14,.,TRBV20-1,.,TRBJ2-2,TGCAGTGCTCCGGACAATCCGAACACCGGGGAGCTGTTTTTT,CSAPDNPNTGELFF
15,.,TRBV29-1,TRBD1,TRBJ2-3,TGCAGCGTCCCAGGGGGCAGAAGCCCCACAGATACGCAGTATTTT,CSVPGGRSPTDTQYF
15,many,TRBV25-1,.,TRBJ2-2,TGTGCCAGCAGTGAAGTGTTTAGGGACACCGGGGAGCTGTTTTTT,CASSEVFRDTGELFF
10,.,TRBV29-1,.,TRBJ2-5,TGCAGCACCAGGGGTGAGACCCAGTACTTC,CSTRGETQYF
10,many,TRBV7-9,.,TRBJ1-1,TGTGCCAGCAGCTCGGACCGAGCTTTCTTT,CASSSDRAFF
17,.,TRBV5-1,.,TRBJ2-2,TGCGCCAGCAGCTTGGATGCAAGGGGCTCGAACACCGGGGAGCTGTTTTTT,CASSLDARGSNTGELFF
13,few,TRBV2,.,TRBJ2-5,TGTGCCAGCAGCCGGACAGCGGGAGAGACCCAGTACTTC,CASSRTAGETQYF
17,.,TRBV4-2,.,TRBJ2-1,TGTGCCAGCAGCCGCAACATAGGAATAGCTTTGCCGACTGAGCAGTTCTTC,CASSRNIGIALPTEQFF
16,few,TRBV18,.,TRBJ2-6,TGTGCCAGCTCACCGATGGTAGTCTCTGGGGCCAACGTCCTGACTTTC,CASSPMVVSGANVLTF
14,many,TRBV12-3/TRBV12-4,.,TRBJ2-4,TGTGCCAGCAGTTCACAGGGGGGGGAAAACATTCAGTACTTC,CASSSQGGENIQYF
13,few,TRBV5-1,.,TRBJ2-5,TGCGCCAGCCGGGACCAGCGGTCAGAGACCCAGTACTTC,CASRDQRSETQYF
15,.,TRBV2,.,TRBJ2-5,TGTGCCAGCAGTCCTCAGTTGGCGGGCGGCGAGACCCAGTACTTC,CASSPQLAGGETQYF
11,few,TRBV20-1,.,TRBJ1-4,TGCAGTGTTCTTTTTTTTGAAAAACTGTTTTTT,CSVLFFEKLFF
12,few,TRBV2,.,TRBJ2-1,TGTGCCAGCAGTGATGGGCTGAATGAGCAGTTCTTC,CASSDGLNEQFF
15,many,TRBV12-3/TRBV12-4,TRBD2,TRBJ2-1,TGTGCCAGCAGTTTAAAGGGACTAGCATACAATGAGCAGTTCTTC,CASSLKGLAYNEQFF
14,.,TRBV6-1,TRBD1,TRBJ1-5,TGTGCCAGCAGGGGGACAGGGATCGATCAGCCCCAGCATTTT,CASRGTGIDQPQHF
13,.,TRBV12-3/TRBV12-4,.,TRBJ1-2,TGTGCCAGCAGTTTGGGGGGATATATGGGCTACACCTTC,CASSLGGYMGYTF
15,.,TRBV20-1,.,TRBJ2-1,TGCAGTGCTAGTCGGGGCCCGCCCGCCTACAATGAGCAGTTCTTC,CSASRGPPAYNEQFF
20,few,TRBV4-2,TRBD1,TRBJ2-7,TGTGCCAGCAGCCAAGCGAGGACAGGGAGTTTTTTACGGAACTCCTACGAGCAGTACTTC,CASSQARTGSFLRNSYEQYF
14,.,TRBV5-6,.,TRBJ2-5,TGTGCCAGCAGCTTTGGAGGGACAGAAGAGACCCAGTACTTC,CASSFGGTEETQYF
15,many,TRBV12-3/TRBV12-4,TRBD1,TRBJ2-1,TGTGCCAGCAGTCCGGTGGGGACAGGGACCAATGAGCAGTTCTTC,CASSPVGTGTNEQFF
15,.,TRBV6-1,TRBD1,TRBJ2-3,TGTGCCAGCAGCCGTAACAGGGGCTGGACAGATACGCAGTATTTT,CASSRNRGWTDTQYF
18,few,TRBV19,TRBD2,TRBJ2-1,TGTGCCAGTAGTGCCGGACTAGCGGGAGGTATCACCTACAATGAGCAGTTCTTC,CASSAGLAGGITYNEQFF
16,.,TRBV18,.,TRBJ1-2,TGTGCCAGCTCACCACCTCTAGGGGACACCATCTATGGCTACACCTTC,CASSPPLGDTIYGYTF
17,many,TRBV16,.,TRBJ2-1,TGTGCCAGCAGCCCCGGGGGGCGACCATTATCCTACAATGAGCAGTTCTTC,CASSPGGRPLSYNEQFF
16,few,TRBV20-1,TRBD2,TRBJ2-1,TGCAGTGCTTACCCGGAAACGGGAGGTCGGGGTAATGAGCAGTTCTTC,CSAYPETGGRGNEQFF